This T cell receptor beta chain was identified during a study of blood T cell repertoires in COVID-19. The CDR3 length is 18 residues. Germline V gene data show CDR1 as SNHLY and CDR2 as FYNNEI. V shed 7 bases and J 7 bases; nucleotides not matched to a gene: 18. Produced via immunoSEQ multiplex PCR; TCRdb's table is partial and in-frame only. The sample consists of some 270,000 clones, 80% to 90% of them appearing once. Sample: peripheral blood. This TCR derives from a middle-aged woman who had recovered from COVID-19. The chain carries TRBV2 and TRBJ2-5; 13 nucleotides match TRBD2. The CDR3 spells CASNTAGTSGAWSGTQYF. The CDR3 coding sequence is TGTGCCAGCAATACCGCCGGGACTAGCGGGGCCTGGTCGGGGACCCAGTACTTC. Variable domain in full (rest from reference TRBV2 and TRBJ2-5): EPEVTQTPSHQVTQMGQEVILRCVPISNHLYFYWYRQILGQKVEFLVSFYNNEISEKSEIFDDQFSVERPDGSNFTLKIRSTKLEDSAMYFCASNTAGTSGAWSGTQYFGPGTRLLVL.